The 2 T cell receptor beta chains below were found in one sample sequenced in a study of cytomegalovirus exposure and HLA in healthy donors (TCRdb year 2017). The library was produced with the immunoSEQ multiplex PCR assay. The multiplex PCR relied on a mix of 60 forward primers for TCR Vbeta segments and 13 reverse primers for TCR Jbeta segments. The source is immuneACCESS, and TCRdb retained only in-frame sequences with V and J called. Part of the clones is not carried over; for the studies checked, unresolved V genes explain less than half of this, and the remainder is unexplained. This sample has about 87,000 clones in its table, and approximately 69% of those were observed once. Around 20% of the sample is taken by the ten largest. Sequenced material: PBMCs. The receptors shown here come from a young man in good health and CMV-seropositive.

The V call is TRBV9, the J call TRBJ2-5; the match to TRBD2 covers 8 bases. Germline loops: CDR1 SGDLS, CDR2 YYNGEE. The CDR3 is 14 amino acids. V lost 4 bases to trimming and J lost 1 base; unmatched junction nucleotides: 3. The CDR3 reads CASSIAGGQETQYF. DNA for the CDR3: TGTGCCAGCAGCATTGCGGGGGGCCAAGAGACCCAGTACTTC.

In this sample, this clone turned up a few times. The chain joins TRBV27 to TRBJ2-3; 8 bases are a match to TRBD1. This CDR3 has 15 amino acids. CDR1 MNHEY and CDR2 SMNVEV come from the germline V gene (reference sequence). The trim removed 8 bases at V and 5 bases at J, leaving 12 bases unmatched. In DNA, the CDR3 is TGTGCCAGCTGCTTCAGGGGGCGAGGTAAAGATACGCAGTATTTT. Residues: CASCFRGRGKDTQYF.